This entry lists 8 T cell receptor beta chains sequenced from one sample in a study of T cell repertoires in cytomegalovirus infection. MiXCR, run by TCRdb on the reads, gives a single entry per CDR3 protein. The sample gives over 300,000 distinct CDR3 sequences, over 7.5% of which show up once; around 4.1% is in the top ten. The sequenced material came from PBMCs. The receptors stem from a human donor in good health (CMV status not recorded). Some clones in this sample may be carry-over from other donors' samples.

This clonotype showed up many times. The J gene is TRBJ1-6, the V gene TRBV7-2, with D unclear. CDR3 length: 12 residues. The germline V gene encodes CDR1 SGHTA and CDR2 FQGNSA. Trimming left V 6 bases short and J 4 bases short, with 4 bases between. The chain's CDR3 is CASRVYNSPLHF. The CDR3 nucleotides are TGTGCCAGCAGAGTGTATAATTCACCCCTCCACTTT.

V gene TRBV4-1 combines with J gene TRBJ1-1; TRBD1 agrees at 8 bases. V shed 1 base, J shed 6 bases, and the junction held 7 bases outside the gene matches. The CDR3 has 15 amino acids. CDR1 and CDR2 from the germline V gene are MGHRA and YSYEKL. This CDR3 is CASSQVGQGDSEAFF. In nucleotides, the CDR3 is TGCGCCAGCAGCCAAGTTGGACAGGGCGATTCTGAAGCTTTCTTT.

The chain carries TRBV9 and TRBJ2-3; a weak D match, TRBD2 (6 bases). The V end lost 1 base, the J end lost 6 bases, and 18 bases lay between the germline ends. In germline, CDR1 is SGDLS, CDR2 YYNGEE. This CDR3 spans 16 amino acids. In DNA form, the CDR3 reads TGTGCCAGCAGCGTATCCCCGAGACTAGGAGGTGATACGCAGTATTTT. It translates to CASSVSPRLGGDTQYF.

The chain uses TRBV2 and TRBJ2-3; maybe TRBD2 (6 bases). The V and J ends lost 11 bases and 4 bases respectively, with 13 bases between them. Germline CDR1 SNHLY, CDR2 FYNNEI. CDR3 size: 12 residues. The CDR3 sequence is CAASRGSDTQYF. CDR3 nucleotides: TGTGCCGCCAGCCGGGGGTCAGATACGCAGTATTTT.

As for this clonotype: The junction does not match germline at one end; this may be a read error. The gene calls are TRBV27 and TRBJ2-7, with D perhaps matching TRBD2 (5 bases). CDR1 is MNHEY and CDR2 is SMNVEV in the germline V gene (reference sequence). The CDR3 has 16 amino acids. CDR3: CASRPIRTALSHEQYF. The CDR3 DNA is TGTGCCAGCAGGCCCATACGGACTGCCCTCTCCCACGAGCAGTACTTC.

The chain carries TRBV7-2 and TRBJ2-7, with 10 bases matching TRBD1. The CDR3 has 13 amino acids. Unmatched junction bases numbered 3, after V lost 5 bases and J lost 5 bases. Germline-derived CDR1 and CDR2 are SGHTA and FQGNSA. CDR3 protein: CASSRDRGDEQYF. The CDR3 nucleotides read TGTGCCAGCAGCCGGGACAGGGGCGACGAGCAGTACTTC.

This clonotype was observed many times. The V and J genes are TRBV12-3 or TRBV12-4 and TRBJ2-1, with 10 bases matching TRBD2. Unmatched junction bases numbered 10, after V lost 8 bases and J lost 6 bases. CDR3 length equals 15 residues. The CDR3 reads CASRRLAGVSNEQFF. Written as DNA, the CDR3 is TGTGCCAGCCGGAGACTAGCGGGTGTGTCCAATGAGCAGTTCTTC.

This clonotype has just a few counts. CDR3 nucleotide sequence: TGTGCCACCAGCAAGGACAGGGACTATGGCTACACCTTC. This sequence encodes CATSKDRDYGYTF. The rearrangement uses TRBV15 and TRBJ1-2; TRBD1 matches at 8 bases. V was clipped by 4 bases and J by 3 bases; unmatched bases: 1. Germline V lookup: CDR1 LNHNV, CDR2 YYDKDF (reference sequence). The CDR3 extends over 13 amino acids.